This entry is about one T cell receptor beta chain. Its antigen is as yet unknown. PCR was performed using 60 Vbeta and 13 Jbeta primers. Original analysis: Later reanalysis found roughly 80 million unique TCR beta chains, roughly 9.9 million of them shared. The data were produced by immunoSEQ multiplex PCR, yet TCRdb's version contains in-frame clones alone and is incomplete. Clone size and the V and J calls come from that table; the DNA yielded D and trimming. The repertoire holds 140,000 or so clones, about three quarters seen once, with about 1.7% in the top ten. This sample is drawn from a study of cytomegalovirus exposure and HLA in healthy donors. Findings of the study overall: TCR beta chain V- and J-gene trimming was linked, in a later analysis, to a missense variant in DCLRE1C.

Trimming at V came to 4 bases and at J to 7 bases, leaving 10 bases not matched to a gene. The CDR3 totals 16 residues. CDR1 is SGHVS, CDR2 FNYEAQ, per germline. Sequencing was done on a sample of PBMCs. The receptor was isolated from a woman in her twenties or thirties in good health and CMV-seronegative. This rearrangement joins TRBV7-6 to TRBJ1-4; TRBD1 matches at 9 bases. The CDR3 nucleotides are TGTGCCAGCAGCTCTTCCGGGACAGGGTGGGCTGAAAAACTGTTTTTT. Encoded protein: CASSSSGTGWAEKLFF.